These 24 T cell receptor beta chains originate from one sample sequenced in a study of OX40 agonist ivuxolimab in advanced cancers. The repertoire was sequenced with immunoSEQ multiplex PCR; TCRdb's copy has only in-frame clones and lacks some. The profile shows about 18,000 clones, 87% of them singletons. This sample comprised CD4+ or CD8+ T cells sorted from blood, obtained in a trial of the OX40 agonist ivuxolimab. These receptors all come from an adult with an advanced solid tumor such as melanoma, head and neck, liver or kidney cancer.

The J gene is TRBJ1-1, the V gene TRBV4-2; perhaps TRBD1 as D (5 bases). Trimming took 4 bases from V and 4 from J, leaving 10 bases between them. The CDR3 totals 13 residues. Germline CDR1 reads LGHNA; CDR2 reads YNFKEQ. The CDR3 DNA is TGTGCCAGCAGCCGTGTTGGGGGCACTGAAGCTTTCTTT. It is translated as CASSRVGGTEAFF.

The rearrangement links TRBV27 to TRBJ2-3; D not certain. From germline, CDR1 is MNHEY and CDR2 SMNVEV (reference sequence). This CDR3 comprises 14 residues. The CDR3 reads CGSSPETSTDTQYF. The CDR3 DNA follows: TGTGGCTCCTCCCCGGAGACTAGCACAGATACGCAGTATTTT.

The chain couples TRBV5-6 to TRBJ1-2; no clear D gene. Per the germline V gene, CDR1 is SGHDT and CDR2 is YYEEEE. The CDR3 sequence is 14 residues long. V gave up 4 bases and J gave up 0 bases, with 10 bases separating them. CDR3 bases: TGTGCCAGCAGCCCTGGACTGCCTAACTATGGCTACACCTTC. Translating it yields CASSPGLPNYGYTF.

This chain joins TRBV21-1 and TRBJ2-6. TRBV21-1 is noted as a pseudogene. This CDR3 spans 16 amino acids. The CDR3 DNA reads TGTGCCAGCAGCAAAGTTTCCGGGGACGGGGCCAACGTCCTGACTTTC. Its protein product is CASSKVSGDGANVLTF.

This rearrangement joins TRBV4-1 to TRBJ1-1, with 7 bases lining up with TRBD1. Germline CDR1 and CDR2: MGHRA and YSYEKL. CDR3 length: 16 amino acids. With V trimmed by 0 bases and J by 1 base, 5 bases remained unmatched. CDR3 protein: CASSQEQGLKNTEAFF. The CDR3 region has the DNA TGCGCCAGCAGCCAAGAACAGGGGCTAAAGAACACTGAAGCTTTCTTT.

The V gene is TRBV5-1, the J gene TRBJ1-1; D is possibly TRBD1 (5 bases). The germline CDR1 and CDR2 sequences are SGHRS and YFSETQ. Trimming took off 0 bases at V and 11 bases at J, with 14 bases between the two ends. CDR3 length equals 13 residues. CDR3 sequence: CASSLGGPLGAFF. CDR3 DNA: TGCGCCAGCAGCTTGGGGGGCCCACTCGGGGCTTTCTTT.

The chain combines TRBV4-2 with TRBJ1-1; D unresolved. This CDR3 is built from 12 residues. Germline CDR1 reads LGHNA; CDR2 reads YNFKEQ. Trimming took off 0 bases at V and 1 base at J, with 0 bases between the two ends. The CDR3, as DNA: TGTGCCAGCAGCCAAGAGAACACTGAAGCTTTCTTT. Translation gives CASSQENTEAFF.

This rearrangement joins TRBV20-1 to TRBJ1-5, with D uncertain. There are 11 residues in the CDR3. Germline values: CDR1 DFQATT, CDR2 SNEGSKA (reference sequence). The ends were cut back, 4 bases at V and 5 bases at J, with 6 bases in the middle. This CDR3 is CSATGDQPQHF. CDR3 DNA: TGCAGTGCTACGGGCGATCAGCCCCAGCATTTT.

The chain joins TRBV27 to TRBJ2-1; D is unclear. The germline V gene encodes CDR1 MNHEY and CDR2 SMNVEV (reference sequence). The CDR3 runs to 12 residues. The V end lost 3 bases, the J end lost 5 bases, and 5 bases lay between the germline ends. The CDR3 spells CASSFHHNEQFF. The CDR3 DNA follows: TGTGCCAGCAGTTTTCACCACAATGAGCAGTTCTTC.

V usage is TRBV19 and J usage is TRBJ1-5; D not certain. V lost 5 bases and J lost 6, with 11 bases in between. The CDR3 loop spans 13 amino acids. Germline assignment: CDR1 LNHDA and CDR2 SQIVND (reference sequence). The DNA for the CDR3 is TGTGCCAGTAGTGTGGAGGGTCGTCAGCCCCAGCATTTT. It translates to CASSVEGRQPQHF.

The rearrangement joins TRBV7-9 to TRBJ1-1; D might be TRBD1 (6 bases). There are 16 residues in the CDR3. Germline CDR1 is SEHNR and CDR2 is FQNEAQ (reference sequence). The V gene lost 1 base and the J gene lost 3 bases, with 15 bases spanning the gap. The CDR3 nucleotides are TGTGCCAGCAGCTTAGGTTGGGGGGCGCGGGACACTGAAGCTTTCTTT. Its translation: CASSLGWGARDTEAFF.

Notes on this clone: One base away lies a much larger clone, so this may be a sequencing read error. V gene TRBV9 combines with J gene TRBJ2-5; possibly TRBD2 for D (5 bases). Looked up from germline, CDR1 is SGDLS and CDR2 is YYNGEE. The CDR3 length is 15 residues. The CDR3 nucleotides are TGTGCCAGCAGCGTAGAAGTAGCGCGGGCAGAGACCCAGCACTTC. It encodes CASSVEVARAETQHF.

V and J are TRBV7-9 and TRBJ2-3; a possible D gene is TRBD2 (5 bases). With 5 bases removed from V and 2 bases from J, the gap between germline ends came to 11 bases. The length of the CDR3 is 14 residues. The V gene's germline CDR1 is SEHNR and CDR2 FQNEAQ (reference sequence). CDR3 region: CASSGWTFTDTQYF. CDR3 coding DNA: TGTGCCAGCAGCGGATGGACTTTCACAGATACGCAGTATTTT.

This clone was counted only a few times. V gene TRBV2 combines with J gene TRBJ1-2; D gene unclear. V was trimmed by 1 base and J by 7 bases, leaving 10 bases between them. The germline CDR1 and CDR2 sequences are SNHLY and FYNNEI. The CDR3 length is 13 residues. DNA for the CDR3: TGTGCCAGCAGTGAAGTTTTGGGTTTTGGCTACACCTTC. As protein: CASSEVLGFGYTF.

This rearrangement joins TRBV4-1 to TRBJ1-2, with no clear D. Trimming cost V 0 bases and J 8 bases, with 13 bases left between them. The CDR3 sequence is 14 residues long. Germline loops: CDR1 MGHRA, CDR2 YSYEKL. The DNA of the CDR3 is TGCGCCAGCAGCCAAGAGCAGGCCCCGGAAGGCTACACCTTC. Protein sequence: CASSQEQAPEGYTF.

This clone appeared a few times. J is TRBJ1-2 and V is TRBV27; possible D gene TRBD1, 5 bases. There are 13 residues in the CDR3. Germline V lookup: CDR1 MNHEY, CDR2 SMNVEV (reference sequence). The V end lost 5 bases, the J end lost 4 bases, and 11 bases lay between the germline ends. The DNA of the CDR3 is TGTGCCAGCAGTGTCGGGGCGGGCTATGGCTACACCTTC. Protein: CASSVGAGYGYTF.

The J gene is TRBJ2-5, the V gene TRBV5-1; TRBD1 is a possible D gene (7 bases). Trimming took 4 bases from V and 0 from J, leaving 16 bases between them. Looked up from germline, CDR1 is SGHRS and CDR2 is YFSETQ. This CDR3 contains 16 residues. The CDR3 sequence is CASSPRGDSYQETQYF. The DNA for the CDR3 is TGCGCCAGCAGCCCAAGGGGGGACAGCTACCAAGAGACCCAGTACTTC.

This clone was observed a handful of times. The rearrangement uses TRBV18 and TRBJ2-7; 13 nucleotides match TRBD2. Unmatched junction bases numbered 5, after V lost 0 bases and J lost 6 bases. Germline V gene data show CDR1 as KGHSH and CDR2 as LQKENI. The CDR3 covers 16 residues. The CDR3 loop is CASSPPWGLAGLEQYF. The CDR3 DNA reads TGTGCCAGCTCACCACCATGGGGACTAGCGGGACTCGAGCAGTACTTC. Full variable domain (missing parts from reference TRBV18 and TRBJ2-7): NAGVMQNPRHLVRRRGQEARLRCSPMKGHSHVYWYRQLPEEGLKFMVYLQKENIIDESGMPKERFSAEFPKEGPSILRIQQVVRGDSAAYFCASSPPWGLAGLEQYFGPGTRLTVT.

The chain has TRBV5-4 and TRBJ2-7; 10 bases map to TRBD2. The V segment lost 4 bases and the J segment 3 bases; nucleotides outside the gene matches: 4. Looked up from germline, CDR1 is SGHNT and CDR2 is YYREEE (reference sequence). The length of the CDR3 is 14 residues. The CDR3 loop is CASSPLAGDYEQYF. For the CDR3, the DNA is TGTGCCAGCAGCCCGCTAGCGGGAGACTACGAGCAGTACTTC. Based on the CDR3 plus reference TRBV5-4 and TRBJ2-7, the full variable domain is ETGVTQSPTHLIKTRGQQVTLRCSSQSGHNTVSWYQQALGQGPQFIFQYYREEENGRGNFPPRFSGLQFPNYSSELNVNALELDDSALYLCASSPLAGDYEQYFGPGTRLTVT.

The J gene is TRBJ2-1, the V gene TRBV2; tentatively, D is TRBD2 (6 bases). The CDR3 extends over 15 amino acids. The germline V and J ends were trimmed by 4 bases and 0 bases, with 10 bases remaining between them. Germline V gene sequence: CDR1 SNHLY, CDR2 FYNNEI. The DNA of the CDR3 is TGTGCCAGCAGTGGGACTACCGACTCCTACAATGAGCAGTTCTTC. Amino acids: CASSGTTDSYNEQFF.

This chain links TRBV9 with TRBJ2-7; D is possibly TRBD1 (5 bases). V was cut by 4 bases and J by 1 base, with 12 bases left in between. Germline CDR1 reads SGDLS; CDR2 reads YYNGEE. The CDR3 is made up of 14 amino acids. This CDR3 reads CASSYTDNSYEQYF. DNA for the CDR3: TGTGCCAGCAGCTACACGGACAATTCCTACGAGCAGTACTTC.

V and J are TRBV7-2 and TRBJ2-3; tentatively, D is TRBD2 (6 bases). The CDR3 has 15 residues. Germline-derived CDR1 and CDR2 are SGHTA and FQGNSA. V lost 2 bases and J lost 6, with 15 bases in between. CDR3 residues: CASSLSGRAWDTQYF. CDR3 DNA: TGTGCCAGCAGCTTAAGCGGGCGAGCATGGGATACGCAGTATTTT.

This chain uses TRBV10-1 with TRBJ1-1; weak D call: TRBD1 (6 bases). CDR1 is WNHNN and CDR2 is SYGVQD in the germline V gene (reference sequence). V dropped 4 bases and J dropped 0 bases, with 9 bases sitting between them. The CDR3 is 14 amino acids. Here the CDR3 reads CASSGQVLNTEAFF. In nucleotides, the CDR3 is TGCGCCAGCAGTGGACAGGTTCTGAACACTGAAGCTTTCTTT.

The rearrangement uses TRBV7-9 and TRBJ2-7; D gene ambiguous. This CDR3 has 12 residues. Germline V gene sequence: CDR1 SEHNR, CDR2 FQNEAQ (reference sequence). Between the trimmed V and J ends, which lost 8 bases and 6 bases, there was a span of 14 bases. Here the CDR3 DNA reads TGTGCCAGCGCCCGCCGAGAGAGCGAGCAGTACTTC. It yields the protein CASARRESEQYF.